Listed here are 2 T cell receptor beta chains from one sample, sequenced in a study of T cell responses to AZD1222 COVID-19 vaccine. Assay used: immunoSEQ multiplex PCR; TCRdb lists only in-frame clones, some missing. The sample consists of roughly 150,000 clones, roughly 92% of them appearing once. This specimen was peripheral blood, taken 28 days after the second AZD1222 dose. All receptors come from an adult who received the AZD1222 COVID-19 vaccine.

This sequence joins TRBV3-1 (or the pseudogene TRBV3-2) and TRBJ2-6; unclear D gene. This CDR3 has 16 residues. The ends were cut back, 1 base at V and 1 base at J, with 8 bases in the middle. Germline V gives CDR1 LGHDT, CDR2 YNNKEL (reference sequence). The CDR3 protein is CASSQGFGSGANVLTF. CDR3 nucleotide sequence: TGTGCCAGCAGCCAAGGGTTCGGGTCTGGGGCCAACGTCCTGACTTTC.

The DNA of the CDR3 is TGTGCCAGCAGTGTCCTTCAATTATACGGGGCCACCGGGGAGCTGTTTTTT. Its protein is CASSVLQLYGATGELFF. This chain uses TRBV6-1 with TRBJ2-2, with D possibly called TRBD1 or TRBD2 (5 bases each). The CDR3 runs 17 residues. Trimming took off 4 bases at V and 4 bases at J, with 19 bases between the two ends. Germline lookup yields CDR1 MNHNS and CDR2 SASEGT.